This section outlines one T cell receptor beta chain sequence together with its context. The specificity of this receptor is unknown. Base qualities are not provided; no much larger clone lies one nucleotide away. V drops 5 bases and J drops 0 bases, leaving 16 bases in between. Based on the germline V gene (reference sequence), the CDR1 and CDR2 sequences are SEHNR and FQNEAQ. From cysteine to phenylalanine, the CDR3 is 16 amino acids long. Only the CDR3 portion is preserved as DNA: 48 bases, with reading frame beginning at the first base. The immunoSEQ Assay, a bias-controlled multiplex PCR, was used to amplify TCRbeta CDR3 regions from genomic DNA. The study's processing was this. Nucleated cell counts per sample were estimated from amplification of reference gene primers within the assay. To quantify the absolute abundance of each unique TCRbeta CDR3 rearrangement, sequence reads were collapsed and filtered. For each sample, productive Simpson clonality was calculated as the square root of Simpson's diversity index across productive rearrangements. Imported from immuneACCESS, the table was reduced by TCRdb to in-frame sequences with V and J called. These copies leave out some clones; in studies compared against another copy, an unresolved V gene accounts for under half, and the cause of the remainder is not known. D and trimming come from the DNA, and the V and J calls and clone size come from that table. Recorded for this sample are around 150,000 clones; around 82% of them occurred a single time. 6.5% to 9% of the sample goes to the ten largest clones.

At one collaborating source in Seattle, patients were enrolled during active infection and were followed longitudinally through the course of disease. Each collaborating institution followed its own protocols to collect whole blood in K2EDTA tubes. For TCRbeta analysis, collaborator samples were shipped as frozen whole blood, as isolated PBMCs, or as DNA extracted from either sample type. The record originates from a study of blood T cell repertoires in COVID-19 (dated by TCRdb to about 2020). About the full investigation: Samples covering the acute and convalescent phases of COVID-19 were provided by collaborators in the United States, Italy and Spain. The prospective study material was composed of cDNA or gDNA derived from T cells, B-cell-depleted T cells, or PBMCs. Where available, HLA class I and class II types were taken from metadata supplied by the sample provider and were not determined by assay-based typing. A de-identified subject ID, COVID-19 status, age in years and sex were almost always included in the sample metadata. The repertoires were released in a freely available public database meant as a resource for research on the immune response to SARS-CoV-2. The dataset comprised deeply sampled blood TCRbeta repertoires from subjects exposed to, actively infected with, or recovered from COVID-19. The samples were drawn from the first 160 participants of the ongoing ImmuneRACE study and from some 1,300 subjects provided by 6 global collaborators. Overall results and qualifications from the work: How much clinical and demographic metadata was included differed by source and by participant, and the metadata was provided uncurated.

The chain is encoded by TRBV7-9 joined to TRBJ1-1, with the D gene too uncertain to name. The clonotype comes from a woman aged 40-49 years with COVID-19, enrolled during active disease. Input material: peripheral blood. CDR3 loop: CASSPSLGIMNTEAFF. The nucleotides are TGTGCCAGCAGCCCTTCCCTCGGGATCATGAACACTGAAGCTTTCTTT.